This entry is about one TCR beta chain. These data belong to a study of blood T cell repertoires in COVID-19. Turning to the study itself: T cells, B-cell-depleted T cells, or PBMCs supplied cDNA or gDNA.

Measured with immunoSEQ multiplex PCR; TCRdb has only the in-frame clones, and not every one. This table has about 220,000 clones, 82% appearing once. Cohorts were based on clinical histories the participants reported. Recovery meant two consecutive negative NP/OP PCR tests, professional clearance, or resolved symptoms. Sequencing used PBMCs or T cells enriched from blood (not recorded which). This clonotype originated in a woman aged 55-70 years who had recovered from COVID-19.

CDR3 DNA: TGTGCCTGGTCCACGTCAGGGGGATCACCCCTCCACTTT. Its protein product is CAWSTSGGSPLHF. The genes are TRBV30 and TRBJ1-6, with 7 bases matching TRBD1. Germline V gene data show CDR1 as GTSNPN and CDR2 as SVGIG (reference sequence). The V segment lost 5 bases and the J segment 10 bases; nucleotides outside the gene matches: 8. The CDR3 sequence is 13 residues long.